This T cell receptor (beta chain) is drawn from a study of human T cells and chemical hapten exposure. V was cut by 2 bases and J by 0 bases, with 5 bases left in between. CDR1 and CDR2 (germline): SGHNT, YENEEA. The CDR3 spans 14 residues. Details on this clonotype: Antigen: not known.

Points from the study as a whole: DPC sensitization left the count of TCRs above 1 in 1000 unchanged.

Unfractionated whole blood was the source of the extracted total RNA. Per the study methods: Samples contained a median of around 89,000 TCRs, with a range of roughly 20,000 to 750,000. TCRdb ran MiXCR on the 5' RACE reads and lists one entry per CDR3 protein. It is TCRdb's table, rather than the study itself, that gives the V and J calls and clone size. Here the sample spans 110,000 or so distinct CDR3 sequences, roughly 19% being singletons. The chain is built from TRBV11-3 and TRBJ2-1, with D uncertain. This sequence originates from a human donor in good health. For the CDR3, the DNA is TGTGCCAGCAGCTTACTGAGCTCCTACAATGAGCAGTTCTTC. It codes for CASSLLSSYNEQFF.